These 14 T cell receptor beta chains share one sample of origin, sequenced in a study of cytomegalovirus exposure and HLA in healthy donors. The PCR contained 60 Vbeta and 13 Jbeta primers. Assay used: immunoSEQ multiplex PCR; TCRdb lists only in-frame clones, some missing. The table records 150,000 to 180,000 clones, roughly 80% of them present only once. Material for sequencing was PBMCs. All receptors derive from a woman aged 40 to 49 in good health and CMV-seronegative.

CDR3 amino acids: CAIRPTSGYEQYF. CDR3 bases: TGTGCCATCCGGCCGACTAGCGGTTACGAGCAGTACTTC. The chain couples TRBV10-3 to TRBJ2-7; 9 bases map to TRBD2. Germline V gene data show CDR1 as ENHRY and CDR2 as SYGVKD. V lost 8 bases and J lost 4; bases outside the gene matches: 6. There are 13 residues in the CDR3.

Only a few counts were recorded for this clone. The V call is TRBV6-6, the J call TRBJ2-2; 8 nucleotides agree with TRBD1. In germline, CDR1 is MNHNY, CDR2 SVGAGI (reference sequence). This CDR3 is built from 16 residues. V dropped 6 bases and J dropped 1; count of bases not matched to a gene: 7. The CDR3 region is CASRLTGTGNTGELFF. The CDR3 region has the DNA TGTGCCAGCAGACTTACCGGGACAGGGAACACCGGGGAGCTGTTTTTT.

CDR3 in amino acids: CASSGLPGRTHLTDTQYF. In DNA form, the CDR3 reads TGTGCCAGCAGTGGATTGCCTGGACGGACACATCTCACAGATACGCAGTATTTT. The rearrangement uses TRBV28 and TRBJ2-3, with a tentative D call TRBD1 (5 bases). V lost 5 bases and J 2 bases, leaving 23 bases between the germline ends. CDR3 length equals 18 residues. Looked up from germline, CDR1 is MDHEN and CDR2 is SYDVKM.

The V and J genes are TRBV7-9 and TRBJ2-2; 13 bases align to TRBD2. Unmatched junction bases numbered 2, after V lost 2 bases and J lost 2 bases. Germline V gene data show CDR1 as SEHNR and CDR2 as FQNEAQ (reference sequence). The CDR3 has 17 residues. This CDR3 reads CASSLTSGRDNTGELFF. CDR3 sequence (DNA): TGTGCCAGCAGCTTAACTAGCGGGAGGGATAACACCGGGGAGCTGTTTTTT.

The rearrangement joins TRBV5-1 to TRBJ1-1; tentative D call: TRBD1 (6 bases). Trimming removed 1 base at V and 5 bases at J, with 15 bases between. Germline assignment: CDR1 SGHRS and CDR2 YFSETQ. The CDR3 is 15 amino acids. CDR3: CASSLSGGVETEAFF. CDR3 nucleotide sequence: TGCGCCAGCAGCTTGTCGGGGGGCGTGGAGACTGAAGCTTTCTTT. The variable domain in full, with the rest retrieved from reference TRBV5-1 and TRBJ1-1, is KAGVTQTPRYLIKTRGQQVTLSCSPISGHRSVSWYQQTPGQGLQFLFEYFSETQRNKGNFPGRFSGRQFSNSRSEMNVSTLELGDSALYLCASSLSGGVETEAFFGQGTRLTVV.

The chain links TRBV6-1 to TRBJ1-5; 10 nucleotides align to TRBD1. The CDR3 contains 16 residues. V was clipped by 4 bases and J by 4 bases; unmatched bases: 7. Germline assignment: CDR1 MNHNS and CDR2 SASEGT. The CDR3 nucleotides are TGTGCCAGCAGTGCACAGGGACAGGGGCTAAATCAGCCCCAGCATTTT. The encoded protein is CASSAQGQGLNQPQHF.

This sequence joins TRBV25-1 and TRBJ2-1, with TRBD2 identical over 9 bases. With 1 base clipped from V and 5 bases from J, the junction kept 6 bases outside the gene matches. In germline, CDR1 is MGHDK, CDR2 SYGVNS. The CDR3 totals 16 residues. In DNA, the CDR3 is TGTGCCAGCAGTGAATGGCATCTAGCGGGGAACAATGAGCAGTTCTTC. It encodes CASSEWHLAGNNEQFF.

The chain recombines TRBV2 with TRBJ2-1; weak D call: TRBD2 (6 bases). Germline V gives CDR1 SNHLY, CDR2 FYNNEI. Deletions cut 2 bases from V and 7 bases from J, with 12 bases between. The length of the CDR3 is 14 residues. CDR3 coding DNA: TGTGCCAGCAGTGAATATCGGGGGTATAATGAGCAGTTCTTC. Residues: CASSEYRGYNEQFF.

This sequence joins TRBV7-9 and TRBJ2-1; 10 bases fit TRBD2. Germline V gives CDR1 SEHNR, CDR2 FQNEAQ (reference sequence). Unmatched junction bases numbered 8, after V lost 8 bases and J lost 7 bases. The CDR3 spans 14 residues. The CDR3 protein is CASFASGGGNEQFF. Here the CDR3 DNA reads TGTGCCAGCTTTGCTAGCGGGGGAGGGAATGAGCAGTTCTTC.

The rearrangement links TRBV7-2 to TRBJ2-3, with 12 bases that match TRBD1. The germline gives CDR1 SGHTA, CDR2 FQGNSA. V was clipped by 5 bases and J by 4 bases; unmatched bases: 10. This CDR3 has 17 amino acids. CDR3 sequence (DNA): TGTGCCAGCAGCCAAAGGCCGGGACAGGGGGCATCAGATACGCAGTATTTT. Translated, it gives CASSQRPGQGASDTQYF.

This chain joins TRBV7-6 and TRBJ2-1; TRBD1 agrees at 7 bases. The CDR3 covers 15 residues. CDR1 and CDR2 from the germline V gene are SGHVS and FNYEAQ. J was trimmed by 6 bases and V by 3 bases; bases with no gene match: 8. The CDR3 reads CASSFRQGLINEQFF. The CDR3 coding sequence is TGTGCCAGCAGCTTTAGACAGGGTCTCATCAATGAGCAGTTCTTC.

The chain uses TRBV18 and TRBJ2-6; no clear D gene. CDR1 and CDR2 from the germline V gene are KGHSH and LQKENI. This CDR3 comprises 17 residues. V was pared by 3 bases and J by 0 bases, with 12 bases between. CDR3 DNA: TGTGCCAGCTCACCCCAACCGTCGGTCTCTGGGGCCAACGTCCTGACTTTC. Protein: CASSPQPSVSGANVLTF.

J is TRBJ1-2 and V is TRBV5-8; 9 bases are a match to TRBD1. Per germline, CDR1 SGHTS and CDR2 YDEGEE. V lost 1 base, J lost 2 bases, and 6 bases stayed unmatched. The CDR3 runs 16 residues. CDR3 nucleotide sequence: TGTGCCAGCAGCTTGAGGACAGGGGCAGGGAACTATGGCTACACCTTC. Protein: CASSLRTGAGNYGYTF.

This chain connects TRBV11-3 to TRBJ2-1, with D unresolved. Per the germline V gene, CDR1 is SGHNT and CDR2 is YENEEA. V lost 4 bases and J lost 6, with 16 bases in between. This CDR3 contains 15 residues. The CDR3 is CASSSGVGISNEQFF. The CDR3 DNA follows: TGTGCCAGCAGCTCGGGTGTCGGCATTAGCAATGAGCAGTTCTTC.